A selection of T cell receptor beta chains follows, all from one sample in a study of T cells in Graves' hyperthyroidism and ophthalmopathy. TCRdb used MiXCR to reprocess the multiplex PCR reads, holding one entry per CDR3 protein. The sample lists 300,000 to 500,000 distinct CDR3 sequences, just under 15% occurring once. Sequenced sample: blood. The receptors come from a woman in her 30s with Graves' hyperthyroidism. CDR3s include the opening cysteine and the closing phenylalanine or tryptophan. Each record gives: D gene, J gene, clone size, V gene, CDR3 DNA, CDR3 protein. The D gene is left open where the match is weak. Clone size is stated in some rows and not others, as once, few, many or a class when expanded.

- TRBJ2-2 few TRBV15 TGTGCCACCAGCACTCGGCTAGCCAACACCGGGAAGCTGTTTTTT CATSTRLANTGKLFF
- TRBJ1-3 few TRBV12-3/TRBV12-4 TGTGCCAGCAGTTACCGGAGACCCTCTGGAAACACCATATATTTT CASSYRRPSGNTIYF
- TRBJ1-1 - TRBV7-2 TGTGCCAGCAGCTTAGAGGGGGGCAGGAACACTGAAGCTTTCTTT CASSLEGGRNTEAFF
TRBD2 TRBJ2-7 few TRBV19 TGTGCCAGTAGTATCAGCGGGAGTGGCGACGAGCAGTACTTC CASSISGSGDEQYF
TRBD2 TRBJ2-5 many TRBV7-9 TGTGCCAGCAGCCGGAGGAGCGGGAGAGGGGAGACCCAGTACTTC CASSRRSGRGETQYF
TRBD1 TRBJ1-2 many TRBV20-1 TGCAGTGCTAGAGGGGACAGGAAACCAAACTATGGCTACACCTTC CSARGDRKPNYGYTF
- TRBJ2-1 many TRBV30 TGTGCCGCCATGTGGGGAACTGAGCAGTTCTTC CAAMWGTEQFF
TRBD2 TRBJ2-1 - TRBV5-1 TGCGCCAGCAGTAGTGGACTAGTATCCGGTACTGAGCAGTTCTTC CASSSGLVSGTEQFF
- TRBJ2-5 few TRBV2 TGTGCCAGCAGTGAAAGAGTAGGGGGGGAGACCCAGTACTTC CASSERVGGETQYF
TRBD1 TRBJ2-7 few TRBV10-1 TGCGCCAGCGTTCAGGGACAGGGGGCGGGAGAGCAGTACTTC CASVQGQGAGEQYF
- TRBJ2-1 few TRBV12-3/TRBV12-4 TGTGCCAGCAAGAGTCGCCTAGCGTTCTCCTACAATGAGCAGTTCTTC CASKSRLAFSYNEQFF
TRBD1 TRBJ1-2 many TRBV27 TGTGCCAGCAGTTTATCAGGGACAGGCTCAAAAGGCTACACCTTC CASSLSGTGSKGYTF
- TRBJ1-2 few TRBV2 TGTGCCAGTGCCGGCGACAGCTATGGCTACACCTTC CASAGDSYGYTF
TRBD1 TRBJ2-7 - TRBV3-1 TGTGCCAGCAGCCCATCTCTAGGGACAGGGGGCGCCAAGCAGTACTTC CASSPSLGTGGAKQYF
TRBD2 TRBJ2-1 many TRBV12-3/TRBV12-4 TGTGCCAGCAGTCTCCTGACTAGCGGGAAGCAGTTCTTC CASSLLTSGKQFF
TRBD2 TRBJ2-1 many TRBV20-1 TGCAGTGCTAGAGATCAGTTTGATAGCGGGAGCTCCTACAATGAGCAGTTCTTC CSARDQFDSGSSYNEQFF
- TRBJ1-2 few TRBV10-2 TGCGCCAGCATGAGGGATGACTATGGCTACACCTTC CASMRDDYGYTF
- TRBJ2-7 many TRBV28 TGTGCCAGCAGTTTCCCGACAGCCTCCGAGCAGTACTTC CASSFPTASEQYF
TRBD2 TRBJ2-1 - TRBV10-1 TGCGCCAGCAGCCGCGGACTAGCGGGACCGCGGAGCTCCTACAATGAGCAGTTCTTC CASSRGLAGPRSSYNEQFF
- TRBJ1-5 many TRBV28 TGTGCCAGCAGTTTAGGCACAGGTGGCCATCAGCCCCAGCATTTT CASSLGTGGHQPQHF
TRBD1 TRBJ1-2 - TRBV6-1 TGTGCCAGCAGGAGACAGGGGGCACATGGCTACACCTTC CASRRQGAHGYTF
- TRBJ2-5 few TRBV27 TGTGCCAGCAGTTTAGAGTGGAGGGGCTCGGAGACCCAGTACTTC CASSLEWRGSETQYF
- TRBJ2-1 - TRBV19 TGTGCGAGTAAAGGTGAAGCCTTACACCCTTACAATGAGCAGTTCTTC CASKGEALHPYNEQFF
TRBD2 TRBJ2-1 many TRBV28 TGTGCCAGCAGTCCTTCCGGGGTGGGTAGCGGGAGGGCCCCTGGTGAGCAGTTCTTC CASSPSGVGSGRAPGEQFF
TRBD1 TRBJ1-5 many TRBV6-2/TRBV6-3 TGTGCCAGCAGTGCTGCAGGGGGCGGGCAGCCCCAGCATTTT CASSAAGGGQPQHF
- TRBJ2-7 many TRBV20-1 TGCAGTGCTAGACCCAACCAGGGGAGCGAGCAGTACTTC CSARPNQGSEQYF